This entry lists 18 T cell receptor beta chains sequenced from one sample in a study of T cell changes during pregnancy in multiple sclerosis. Sequencing was performed with immunoSEQ multiplex PCR; in TCRdb, only in-frame clones are kept and a portion is missing. The sample shows about 59,000 clones, about 94% of them seen only once. The material was CD8+ T cells from peripheral blood mononuclear cells, obtained in the third trimester of pregnancy. These receptors came from a female donor with multiple sclerosis, enrolled in a pregnancy study.

The rearrangement links TRBV30 to TRBJ2-1; the match to TRBD2 covers 9 bases. Germline V lookup: CDR1 GTSNPN, CDR2 SVGIG (reference sequence). The CDR3 length is 14 residues. With V trimmed by 2 bases and J by 7 bases, 6 bases remained unmatched. CDR3: CAWSTGTSFNEQFF. In DNA form, the CDR3 reads TGTGCCTGGAGTACCGGGACTAGCTTTAATGAGCAGTTCTTC.

The gene calls are TRBV2 and TRBJ2-6; 7 bases map to TRBD2. This CDR3 is built from 15 residues. V lost 8 bases and J lost 2; bases outside the gene matches: 6. Germline V CDR1 and CDR2: SNHLY, FYNNEI. Here the CDR3 reads CASRAGEAGANVLTF. CDR3 coding DNA: TGTGCCAGCCGGGCGGGAGAAGCTGGGGCCAACGTCCTGACTTTC.

The chain carries TRBV4-1 and TRBJ2-7, with TRBD1 matching 7 bases. There are 14 residues in the CDR3. Germline trimming cut 3 bases from V and 3 bases from J; bases unmatched to any gene: 5. From germline, CDR1 is MGHRA and CDR2 YSYEKL. This CDR3 is CASSQTRDSYEQYF. CDR3 coding DNA: TGCGCCAGCAGCCAGACCCGGGACAGCTACGAGCAGTACTTC.

The rearrangement uses TRBV4-1 and TRBJ1-2; the match to TRBD1 covers 10 bases. CDR1 is MGHRA, CDR2 YSYEKL, per germline. The trim removed 0 bases at V and 4 bases at J, leaving 5 bases unmatched. The CDR3 spans 16 residues. CDR3 nucleotide sequence: TGCGCCAGCAGCCAAGATATGACAGGGGGCGGCTATGGCTACACCTTC. This translates into CASSQDMTGGGYGYTF.

The rearrangement joins TRBV4-1 to TRBJ2-7; 15 nucleotides line up with TRBD2. The CDR3 runs 16 residues. Germline V gene sequence: CDR1 MGHRA, CDR2 YSYEKL. V shed 0 bases and J 7 bases; nucleotides not matched to a gene: 4. CDR3 region: CASSQDGLAGGLEQYF. The CDR3 DNA follows: TGCGCCAGCAGCCAAGACGGACTAGCGGGAGGGCTTGAGCAGTACTTC.

The rearrangement links TRBV27 to TRBJ2-7; perhaps TRBD1 as D (6 bases). Per the germline V gene, CDR1 is MNHEY and CDR2 is SMNVEV (reference sequence). Between the trimmed V and J ends, which lost 2 bases and 3 bases, there was a span of 11 bases. This CDR3 comprises 14 residues. CDR3 nucleotides: TGTGCCAGCAGTTTAGTTTTCAGGGGCTACGAGCAGTACTTC. It translates to CASSLVFRGYEQYF.

The chain joins TRBV6-1 to TRBJ2-2; 10 nucleotides agree with TRBD2. This CDR3 has 18 residues. CDR1 and CDR2 from the germline V gene are MNHNS and SASEGT. With V trimmed by 3 bases and J by 1 base, 8 bases remained unmatched. CDR3 sequence (DNA): TGTGCCAGCAGTGATTTCCGGCTAGCGGGAGAGAACACCGGGGAGCTGTTTTTT. Amino acids: CASSDFRLAGENTGELFF.

V gene TRBV4-3 combines with J gene TRBJ2-2; 7 positions match TRBD1. The germline gives CDR1 LGHNA, CDR2 YSLEER. Trimming removed 6 bases from V and 4 bases from J; junction bases left unmatched: 8. CDR3 length: 15 amino acids. The CDR3 DNA sequence: TGCGCCAGCAGAAACCGGGACAGCCCCACCGGGGAGCTGTTTTTT. Translation: CASRNRDSPTGELFF.

With respect to this clone: Within the sample, other DNA sequences also encode this same CDR3. The chain is built from TRBV27 and TRBJ2-7; tentatively, D is TRBD2 (5 bases). Germline CDR1 reads MNHEY; CDR2 reads SMNVEV (reference sequence). The CDR3 covers 13 residues. V lost 4 bases to trimming and J lost 0 bases, with 7 bases between them. In DNA, the CDR3 is TGTGCCAGCAGTTCTGGGAGCTCCTACGAGCAGTACTTC. This gives the protein CASSSGSSYEQYF.

The chain joins TRBV9 to TRBJ1-2; tentative D call: TRBD1 (5 bases). V lost 4 bases, J lost 6 bases, and 22 bases lay in between. The CDR3 length is 16 residues. Germline assignment: CDR1 SGDLS and CDR2 YYNGEE. CDR3 sequence: CASSPGGSQFSHGYTF. CDR3 nucleotides: TGTGCCAGCAGCCCCGGGGGAAGCCAATTCAGCCATGGCTACACCTTC.

This rearrangement joins TRBV29-1 to TRBJ2-1; 10 bases map to TRBD2. The junction had 10 bases not matched to a gene; V was cut back by 2 bases and J by 3 bases. CDR1 and CDR2 from the germline V gene are SQVTM and ANQGSEA. The CDR3 loop spans 17 amino acids. The CDR3 is CSVESPLLAGYYNEQFF. The DNA for the CDR3 is TGCAGCGTTGAAAGCCCCCTACTAGCGGGATACTACAATGAGCAGTTCTTC.

The CDR3 reads CASTTGANTEAFF. Written as DNA, the CDR3 is TGTGCCAGTACGACAGGGGCTAACACTGAAGCTTTCTTT. The rearrangement links TRBV19 to TRBJ1-1; 8 bases are shared with TRBD1. This CDR3 region has 13 residues. V was clipped by 7 bases and J by 2 bases; unmatched bases: 3. In germline, CDR1 is LNHDA, CDR2 SQIVND (reference sequence).

J is TRBJ1-6 and V is TRBV11-2, with TRBD1 matching over 9 bases. The CDR3 is 14 residues long. V gave up 5 bases and J gave up 8 bases; unmatched junction bases: 4. From germline, CDR1 is SGHAT and CDR2 FQNNGV. This CDR3 reads CASSTGQGYSPLHF. The CDR3 DNA reads as TGTGCCAGCAGCACGGGACAGGGTTATTCACCCCTCCACTTT.

The gene calls are TRBV19 and TRBJ2-3, with TRBD2 identical over 10 bases. V shed 6 bases, J shed 2 bases, and the junction held 5 bases outside the gene matches. The CDR3 covers 15 residues. Germline CDR1 reads LNHDA; CDR2 reads SQIVND (reference sequence). The CDR3 sequence: CASSELAGHTDTQYF. DNA of the CDR3: TGTGCCAGTAGCGAACTAGCGGGACACACAGATACGCAGTATTTT.

The V gene is TRBV19, the J gene TRBJ1-5, with TRBD1 identical over 7 bases. This CDR3 region has 15 residues. From germline, CDR1 is LNHDA and CDR2 SQIVND (reference sequence). Trimming took 6 bases from V and 7 from J; bases not matched to a gene: 12. CDR3 region: CASRTPTGTGQPQHF. CDR3 DNA sequence: TGTGCCAGTAGGACTCCGACAGGGACGGGCCAGCCCCAGCATTTT. The full variable domain, its missing parts supplied by reference TRBV19 and TRBJ1-5, is DGGITQSPKYLFRKEGQNVTLSCEQNLNHDAMYWYRQDPGQGLRLIYYSQIVNDFQKGDIAEGYSVSREKKESFPLTVTSAQKNPTAFYLCASRTPTGTGQPQHFGDGTRLSIL.

This clone showed up just once. The chain combines TRBV28 with TRBJ2-5; 8 bases align to TRBD1. CDR3 size: 14 residues. Per germline, CDR1 MDHEN and CDR2 SYDVKM. With V trimmed by 5 bases and J by 3 bases, 5 bases remained unmatched. The CDR3 DNA is TGTGCCAGCAGTCTCGGACAGGGTAAAGAGACCCAGTACTTC. Protein: CASSLGQGKETQYF.

V gene TRBV5-1 combines with J gene TRBJ2-1, with 9 bases identical to TRBD1. CDR3 length: 18 amino acids. CDR1 and CDR2 from the germline V gene are SGHRS and YFSETQ. V shed 4 bases, J shed 3 bases, and the junction held 14 bases outside the gene matches. Here the CDR3 reads CASSGTTGGAGYYNEQFF. The CDR3 DNA reads TGCGCCAGCAGCGGGACCACAGGGGGCGCGGGGTACTACAATGAGCAGTTCTTC.

The chain links TRBV6-1 to TRBJ1-3, with D perhaps TRBD1 (6 bases). Per germline, CDR1 MNHNS and CDR2 SASEGT. With 4 bases removed from V and 4 bases from J, the gap between germline ends came to 14 bases. The CDR3 contains 15 residues. In nucleotides, the CDR3 is TGTGCCAGCAGTGGAGCAGGGGATGGGGGAAACACCATATATTTT. Protein sequence: CASSGAGDGGNTIYF.